A selection of T cell receptor beta chains follows, all from one sample in a study of blood T cell repertoires in COVID-19. TCRdb's copy holds only in-frame clones and misses some; the assay was immunoSEQ multiplex PCR. This sample yields 140,000 to 150,000 clones, of which around 85% are seen a single time; about 8% belongs to the top ten. The specimen was peripheral blood. The receptors were gathered from an older woman with COVID-19, enrolled during active disease. Each CDR3 is given with its conserved first and last residue. A D gene is named only where the DNA matches it firmly. Clone size is shown for a subset of rows, as once, few, many or a class of expanded clone.

d_gene	abundance	j_gene	v_gene	CDR3nt	CDR3aa
TRBD1	NA	TRBJ1-2	TRBV5-8	TGTGCCAGCAGCTCACAGGGGGCGCGTGGCTACACCTTC	CASSSQGARGYTF
NA	NA	TRBJ1-1	TRBV27	TGTGCCAGCAGTCCCGGTTCGGGGTGGAGGACTGAAGCTTTCTTT	CASSPGSGWRTEAFF
TRBD1	NA	TRBJ1-1	TRBV13	TGTGCCAGCAGCGCAGGACAGGGGAACACTGAAGCTTTCTTT	CASSAGQGNTEAFF
NA	few	TRBJ1-2	TRBV6-5	TGTGCCAGCGGACAGCTTAATACTAACTATGGCTACACCTTC	CASGQLNTNYGYTF
TRBD2	NA	TRBJ2-1	TRBV19	TGTGCCAGTAGTATTGGACTAGCGGGGCAGTTCTTC	CASSIGLAGQFF
TRBD2	NA	TRBJ2-2	TRBV4-2	TGTGCCAGCAGCCCGAGGGCTAGCGGGGGCAATATGAACACCGGGGAGCTGTTTTTT	CASSPRASGGNMNTGELFF
TRBD1	NA	TRBJ1-2	TRBV6-5	TGTGCCAGCAGTTACGACAGGGGGCATGGCTACACCTTC	CASSYDRGHGYTF
NA	NA	TRBJ1-1	TRBV6-5	TGTGCCAGCAGTTACTCGGCGGGTGGTCCTGAAGCTTTCTTT	CASSYSAGGPEAFF
TRBD1	few	TRBJ1-3	TRBV7-9	TGTGCCAGCAGCTTTAGGACAGGCCCCTCTGGAAACACCATATATTTT	CASSFRTGPSGNTIYF
NA	NA	TRBJ1-6	TRBV11-2	TGTGCCAGCAGCTTAGATGGGGGCAGCTCCTATAATTCACCCCTCCACTTT	CASSLDGGSSYNSPLHF
TRBD1	NA	TRBJ2-1	TRBV9	TGTGCCAGCAGCGTAGGGGACAGGAACAATGAGCAGTTCTTC	CASSVGDRNNEQFF
NA	NA	TRBJ2-3	TRBV10-1	TGCGCCAGCAGTGAGTCGACGGGGGTGATCACAGATACGCAGTATTTT	CASSESTGVITDTQYF
TRBD2	NA	TRBJ2-3	TRBV5-1	TGCGCCAGCAGCTCCTCGTTGGCGGGGGGCGCAGATACGCAGTATTTT	CASSSSLAGGADTQYF
NA	NA	TRBJ1-1	TRBV7-3	TGTGCCAGCAGCTTACAGGGAGGGATGAACACTGAAGCTTTCTTT	CASSLQGGMNTEAFF
NA	NA	TRBJ1-6	TRBV27	TGTGCCAGCAGTTGGACCCGTAGCTCAGGGAGGGATAATTCACCCCTCCACTTT	CASSWTRSSGRDNSPLHF
NA	NA	TRBJ2-5	TRBV9	TGTGCCAGCAGCGTAGGACAGATTCAAGAGACCCAGTACTTC	CASSVGQIQETQYF
NA	NA	TRBJ2-7	TRBV5-1	TGCGCCAGCAGCTTAGGCACCGACACCTACGAGCAGTACTTC	CASSLGTDTYEQYF
NA	NA	TRBJ1-2	TRBV19	TGTGCCAGTCCTAAGAAAGGGGCGGACTATGGCTACACCTTC	CASPKKGADYGYTF
NA	NA	TRBJ2-5	TRBV3-1/TRBV3-2	TGTGCCAGCAGCCAAGCAGGGGTAGAGACCCAGTACTTC	CASSQAGVETQYF
NA	NA	TRBJ1-6	TRBV6-1	TGTGCCAGCAGTGAGCAGGGAAGGGTGAATTCACCCCTCCACTTT	CASSEQGRVNSPLHF
TRBD1	NA	TRBJ2-7	TRBV7-8	TGTGCCAGCAGCTCATACTCCGGGACAGGGATCTACGAGCAGTACTTC	CASSSYSGTGIYEQYF
NA	NA	TRBJ2-7	TRBV4-1	TGCGCCAGCAGCCAAGCAGGGGACGAGCAGTACTTC	CASSQAGDEQYF
TRBD1	NA	TRBJ1-2	TRBV27	TGTGCCAGCAGTTTATCCTTCAGGGGGCCCTATGGCTACACCTTC	CASSLSFRGPYGYTF
TRBD1	NA	TRBJ1-2	TRBV6-5	TGTGCCAGCCAGCCCCGGGACAGGTCCTTTTATGGCTACACCTTC	CASQPRDRSFYGYTF
TRBD1	NA	TRBJ2-1	TRBV6-6	TGTGCCAGCAGTCCCCCCCTCGGGACAGGCGAGCAGTTCTTC	CASSPPLGTGEQFF
NA	once	TRBJ2-1	TRBV7-3	TGTGCCAGCAGCTCCGACTATAATCCTGAGCAGTTCTTC	CASSSDYNPEQFF